The clone carrying this TCR beta chain was observed a handful of times. Its specificity is unknown. The data originate from a study of response to subunit inactivated influenza vaccine. TCRdb re-analysed the RT-PCR reads in MiXCR, keeping a single row per CDR3 protein. The repertoire includes 650,000 to 800,000 distinct CDR3 sequences, about 15% of them detected once, and 6% to 8% sits in the top ten. The J segment lost 3 bases and the V segment lost 2 bases, leaving 14 bases of the junction unmatched. CDR3 length: 19 residues. The germline CDR1 and CDR2 sequences are KGHSH and LQKENI. Study observations and caveats: The authors put forward the suggestion that each seasonal influenza vaccination may bring in only a limited number of new T cells.

The clonotype comes from a man between 50 and 59 years old who received an inactivated influenza vaccine. The sequencing used PBMCs from blood, collected less than 15 days before vaccination. The chain uses TRBV18 and TRBJ2-1, with 9 bases aligning to TRBD2. In DNA form, the CDR3 reads TGTGCCAGCTCACCAGGAGCCGCGGGAGGGCCGAGTCGCTACAATGAGCAGTTCTTC. Protein: CASSPGAAGGPSRYNEQFF.